The clone carrying this T cell receptor (beta chain) occurred a few times. The data derive from a study of beta chain features in type 1 diabetes. Isolated RNA was reverse transcribed in full, so expressed TCRB transcripts were sequenced. Only in-frame clones appear in the TCRdb table, and some are missing; sequencing was by immunoSEQ multiplex PCR. The table lists about 220,000 clones, approximately 10% of them singletons. With 5 bases removed from V and 0 bases from J, the gap between germline ends came to 7 bases. The germline gives CDR1 SEHNR, CDR2 FQNEAQ (reference sequence). The CDR3 is 13 amino acids.

The source is a man younger than 30 in good health. This chain links TRBV7-9 with TRBJ1-1, with D possibly matching TRBD1 (6 bases). The specimen was central memory CD4+ T cells from blood. Here the CDR3 reads CASSRTVNTEAFF. CDR3 in DNA: TGTGCCAGCAGCCGGACAGTGAACACTGAAGCTTTCTTT.